The source of this TCR beta chain is a study of T cells after yellow fever vaccination. On this clonotype: Its antigen is still unknown.

Study results and limitations: Abundant bulk-derived clonotypes could contaminate FACS-sorted repertoires. Post-booster samples contained most primary-vaccination clones (more than 95% CD4, approximately 88% CD8). Shared CD4/CD8 clonotypes were a small share, likely from convergent recombination.

Template switching by 5'RACE produced TCR cDNA, adding a universal primer site and UMIs. MiXCR, run by TCRdb on the 5' RACE reads, gives a single entry per CDR3 protein. Of about 330,000 distinct CDR3 sequences in the sample, about 4% are singletons; the top ten hold roughly 24%. This receptor was obtained from a man aged 18 to 29 who received the YFV17D yellow fever vaccine. The sample here was PBMCs, taken 5 days after the yellow fever booster vaccination.

CDR3 nucleotides: TGCGCCAGCAGCCAAGAGGCATCTGGGGCCAACGTCATTACTTTC. It specifies CASSQEASGANVITF. The chain is built from TRBV4-1 and TRBJ2-6, with D possibly TRBD1 on 5 matching bases. The CDR3 sequence is 15 residues long. The ends were cut back, 0 bases at V and 19 bases at J, with 22 bases in the middle. Germline values: CDR1 MGHRA, CDR2 YSYEKL.